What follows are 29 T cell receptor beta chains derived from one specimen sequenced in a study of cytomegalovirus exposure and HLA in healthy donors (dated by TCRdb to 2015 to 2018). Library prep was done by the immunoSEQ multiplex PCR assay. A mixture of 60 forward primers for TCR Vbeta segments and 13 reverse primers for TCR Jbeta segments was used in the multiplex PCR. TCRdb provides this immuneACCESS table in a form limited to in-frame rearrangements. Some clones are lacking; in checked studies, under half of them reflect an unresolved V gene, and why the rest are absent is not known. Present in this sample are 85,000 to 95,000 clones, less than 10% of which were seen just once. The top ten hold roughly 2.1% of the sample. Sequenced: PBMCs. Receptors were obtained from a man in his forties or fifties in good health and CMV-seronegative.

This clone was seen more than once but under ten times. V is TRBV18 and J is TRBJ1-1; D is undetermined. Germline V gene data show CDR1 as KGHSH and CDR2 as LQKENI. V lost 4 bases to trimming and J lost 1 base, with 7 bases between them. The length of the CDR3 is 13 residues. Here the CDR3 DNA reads TGTGCCAGCTCACAAGAGGGGAACACTGAAGCTTTCTTT. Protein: CASSQEGNTEAFF. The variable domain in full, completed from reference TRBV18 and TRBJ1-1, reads NAGVMQNPRHLVRRRGQEARLRCSPMKGHSHVYWYRQLPEEGLKFMVYLQKENIIDESGMPKERFSAEFPKEGPSILRIQQVVRGDSAAYFCASSQEGNTEAFFGQGTRLTVV.

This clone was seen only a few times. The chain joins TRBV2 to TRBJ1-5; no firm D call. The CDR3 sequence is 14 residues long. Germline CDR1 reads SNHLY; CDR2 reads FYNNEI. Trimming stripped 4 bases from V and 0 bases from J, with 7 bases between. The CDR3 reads CASSVADSNQPQHF. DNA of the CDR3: TGTGCCAGCAGTGTTGCAGATAGCAATCAGCCCCAGCATTTT.

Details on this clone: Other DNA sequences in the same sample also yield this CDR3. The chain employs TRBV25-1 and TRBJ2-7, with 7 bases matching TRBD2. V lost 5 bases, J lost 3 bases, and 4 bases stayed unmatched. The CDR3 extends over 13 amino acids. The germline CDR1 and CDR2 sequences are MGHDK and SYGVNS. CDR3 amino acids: CASSLAGVYEQYF. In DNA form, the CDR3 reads TGTGCCAGCAGTCTGGCGGGAGTCTACGAGCAGTACTTC.

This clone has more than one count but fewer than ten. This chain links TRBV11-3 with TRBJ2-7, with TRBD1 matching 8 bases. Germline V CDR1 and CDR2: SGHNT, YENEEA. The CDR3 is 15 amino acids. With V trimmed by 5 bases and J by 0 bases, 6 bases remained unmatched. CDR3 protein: CASSLGTGLSYEQYF. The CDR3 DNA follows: TGTGCCAGCAGCCTCGGGACAGGCCTCTCCTACGAGCAGTACTTC.

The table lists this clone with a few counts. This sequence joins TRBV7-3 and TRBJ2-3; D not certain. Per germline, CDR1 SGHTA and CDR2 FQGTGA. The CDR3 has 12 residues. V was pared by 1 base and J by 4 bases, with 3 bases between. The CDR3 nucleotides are TGTGCCAGCAGCTTAAGCGCAGATACGCAGTATTTT. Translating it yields CASSLSADTQYF. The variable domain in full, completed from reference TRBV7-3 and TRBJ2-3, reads GAGVSQTPSNKVTEKGKYVELRCDPISGHTALYWYRQSLGQGPEFLIYFQGTGAADDSGLPNDRFFAVRPEGSVSTLKIQRTERGDSAVYLCASSLSADTQYFGPGTRLTVL.

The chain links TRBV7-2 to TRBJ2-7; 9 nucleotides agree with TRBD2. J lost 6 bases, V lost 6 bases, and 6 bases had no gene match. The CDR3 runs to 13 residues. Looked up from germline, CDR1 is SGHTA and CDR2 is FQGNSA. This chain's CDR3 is CASSTLAGSEQYF. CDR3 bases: TGTGCCAGCAGTACCCTAGCGGGAAGCGAGCAGTACTTC.

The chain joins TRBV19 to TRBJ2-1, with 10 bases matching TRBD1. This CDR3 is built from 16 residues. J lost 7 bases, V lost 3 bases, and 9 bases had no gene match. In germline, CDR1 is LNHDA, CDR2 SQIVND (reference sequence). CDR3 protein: CASSMGRDRGLNEQFF. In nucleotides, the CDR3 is TGTGCCAGTAGTATGGGTCGGGACAGGGGCTTGAATGAGCAGTTCTTC.

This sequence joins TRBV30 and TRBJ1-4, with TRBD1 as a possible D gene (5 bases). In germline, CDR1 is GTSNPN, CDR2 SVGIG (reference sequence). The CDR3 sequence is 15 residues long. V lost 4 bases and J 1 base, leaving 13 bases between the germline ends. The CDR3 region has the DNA TGTGCCTGGAAACCACCGACAGTAACTAATGAAAAACTGTTTTTT. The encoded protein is CAWKPPTVTNEKLFF. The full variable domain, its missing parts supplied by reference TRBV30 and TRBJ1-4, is SQTIHQWPATLVQPVGSPLSLECTVEGTSNPNLYWYRQAAGRGLQLLFYSVGIGQISSEVPQNLSASRPQDRQFILSSKKLLLSDSGFYLCAWKPPTVTNEKLFFGSGTQLSVL.

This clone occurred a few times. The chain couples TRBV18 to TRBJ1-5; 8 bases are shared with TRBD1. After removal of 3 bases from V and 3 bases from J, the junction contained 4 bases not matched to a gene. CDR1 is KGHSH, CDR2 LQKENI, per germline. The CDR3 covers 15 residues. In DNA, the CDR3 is TGTGCCAGCTCACCGCAGACAGGGGACAATCAGCCCCAGCATTTT. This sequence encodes CASSPQTGDNQPQHF.

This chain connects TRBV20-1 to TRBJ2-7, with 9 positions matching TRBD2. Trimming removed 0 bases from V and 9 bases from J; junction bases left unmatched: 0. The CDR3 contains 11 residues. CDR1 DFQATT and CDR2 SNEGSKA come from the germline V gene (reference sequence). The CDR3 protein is CSARDSGRQYF. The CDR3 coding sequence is TGCAGTGCTAGAGATAGCGGGAGGCAGTACTTC.

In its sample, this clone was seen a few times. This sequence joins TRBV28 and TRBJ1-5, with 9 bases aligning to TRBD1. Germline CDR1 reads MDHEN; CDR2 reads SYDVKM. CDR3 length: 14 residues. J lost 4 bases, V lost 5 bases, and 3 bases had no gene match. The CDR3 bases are TGTGCCAGCAGTACAGGACAGGGGAATCAGCCCCAGCATTTT. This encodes CASSTGQGNQPQHF.

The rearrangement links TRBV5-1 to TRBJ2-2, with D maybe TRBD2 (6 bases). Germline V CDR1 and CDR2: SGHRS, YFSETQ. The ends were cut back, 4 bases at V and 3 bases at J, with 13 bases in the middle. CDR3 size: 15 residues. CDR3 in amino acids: CASSVQRAHTGELFF. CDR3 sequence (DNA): TGCGCCAGCAGCGTCCAGCGGGCCCACACCGGGGAGCTGTTTTTT.

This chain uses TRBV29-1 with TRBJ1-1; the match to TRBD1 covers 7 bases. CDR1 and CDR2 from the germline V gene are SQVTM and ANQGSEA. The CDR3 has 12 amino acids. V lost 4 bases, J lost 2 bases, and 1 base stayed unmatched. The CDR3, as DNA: TGCAGCGTTGGACAGGGAAACACTGAAGCTTTCTTT. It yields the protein CSVGQGNTEAFF.

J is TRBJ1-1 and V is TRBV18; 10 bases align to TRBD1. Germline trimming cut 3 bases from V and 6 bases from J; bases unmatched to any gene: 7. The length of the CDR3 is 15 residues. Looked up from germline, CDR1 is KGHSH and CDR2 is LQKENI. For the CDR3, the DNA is TGTGCCAGCTCACCGTCCGGGACAGGGGACCCTGAAGCTTTCTTT. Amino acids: CASSPSGTGDPEAFF.

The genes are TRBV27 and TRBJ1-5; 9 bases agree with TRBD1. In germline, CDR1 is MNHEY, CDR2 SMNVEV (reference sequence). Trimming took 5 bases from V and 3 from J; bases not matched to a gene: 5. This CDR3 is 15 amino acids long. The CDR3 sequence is CASSIGTGTNQPQHF. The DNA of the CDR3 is TGTGCCAGCAGTATAGGGACAGGGACCAATCAGCCCCAGCATTTT.

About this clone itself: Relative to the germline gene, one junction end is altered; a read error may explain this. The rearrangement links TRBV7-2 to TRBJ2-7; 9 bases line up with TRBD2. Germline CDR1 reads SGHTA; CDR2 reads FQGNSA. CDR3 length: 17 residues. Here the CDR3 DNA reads TGTGCCAGCAGCCTAGCCCCCCCCGGGACTAGCAGCTACGAGCAGTACTTC. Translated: CASSLAPPGTSSYEQYF.

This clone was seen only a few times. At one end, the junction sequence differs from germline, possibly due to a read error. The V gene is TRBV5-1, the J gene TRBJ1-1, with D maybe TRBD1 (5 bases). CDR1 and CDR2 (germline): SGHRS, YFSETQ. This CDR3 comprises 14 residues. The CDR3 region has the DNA TGCGCCAGCAGCTTGGAGGGGTTGGGCACTGCAGCTTTCTTT. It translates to CASSLEGLGTAAFF.

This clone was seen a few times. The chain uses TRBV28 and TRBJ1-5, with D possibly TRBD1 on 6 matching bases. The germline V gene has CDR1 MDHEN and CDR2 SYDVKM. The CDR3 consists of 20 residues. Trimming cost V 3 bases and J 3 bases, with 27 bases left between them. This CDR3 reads CASSLRGGKWGVFPNQPQHF. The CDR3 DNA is TGTGCCAGCAGTTTGAGGGGGGGCAAATGGGGGGTTTTCCCCAATCAGCCCCAGCATTTT.

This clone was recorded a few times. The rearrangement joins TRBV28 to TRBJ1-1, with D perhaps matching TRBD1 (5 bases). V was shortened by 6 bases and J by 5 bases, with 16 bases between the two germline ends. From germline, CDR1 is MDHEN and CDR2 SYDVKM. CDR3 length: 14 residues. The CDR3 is CASSFRGGGTEAFF. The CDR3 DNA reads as TGTGCCAGCAGCTTCCGGGGGGGAGGGACTGAAGCTTTCTTT.

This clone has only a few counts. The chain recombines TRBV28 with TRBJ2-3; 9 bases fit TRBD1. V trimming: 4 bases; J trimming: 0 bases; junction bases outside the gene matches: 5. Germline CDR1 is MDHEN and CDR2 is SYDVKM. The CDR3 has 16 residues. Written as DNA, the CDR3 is TGTGCCAGCAGTTCAGGACAGGGGATAAGCACAGATACGCAGTATTTT. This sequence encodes CASSSGQGISTDTQYF.

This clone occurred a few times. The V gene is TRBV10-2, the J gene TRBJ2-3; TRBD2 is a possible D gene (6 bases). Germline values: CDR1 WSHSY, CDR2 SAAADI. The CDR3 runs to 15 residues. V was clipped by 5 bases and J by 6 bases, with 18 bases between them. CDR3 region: CASSKDSGGVDTQYF. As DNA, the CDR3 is TGCGCCAGCAGTAAGGACTCCGGGGGTGTGGATACGCAGTATTTT.

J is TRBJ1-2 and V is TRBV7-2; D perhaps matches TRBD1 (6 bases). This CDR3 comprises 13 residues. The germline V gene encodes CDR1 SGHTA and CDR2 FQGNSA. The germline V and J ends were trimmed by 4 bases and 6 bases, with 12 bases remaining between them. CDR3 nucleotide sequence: TGTGCCAGCAGCTCGTCTCACAGGGATGGCTACACCTTC. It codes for CASSSSHRDGYTF.

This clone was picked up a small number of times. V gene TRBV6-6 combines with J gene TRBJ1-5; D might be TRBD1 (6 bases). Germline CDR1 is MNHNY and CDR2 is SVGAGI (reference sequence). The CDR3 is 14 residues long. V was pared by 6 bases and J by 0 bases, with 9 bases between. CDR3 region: CASSQGYSNQPQHF. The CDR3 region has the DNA TGTGCCAGCAGCCAGGGGTATAGCAATCAGCCCCAGCATTTT.

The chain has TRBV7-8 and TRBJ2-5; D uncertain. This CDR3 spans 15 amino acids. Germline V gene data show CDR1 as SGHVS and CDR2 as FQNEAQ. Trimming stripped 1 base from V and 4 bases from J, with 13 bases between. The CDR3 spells CASSLGALNLETQYF. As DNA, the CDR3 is TGTGCCAGCAGCTTAGGGGCCCTCAACCTAGAGACCCAGTACTTC.

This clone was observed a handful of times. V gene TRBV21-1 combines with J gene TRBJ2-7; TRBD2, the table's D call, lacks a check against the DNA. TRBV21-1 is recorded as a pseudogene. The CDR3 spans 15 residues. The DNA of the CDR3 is TGTGCCAGCAGCTTTGTGAGGGTCGTCAGCTACGAGCAGTACTTC. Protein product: CASSFVRVVSYEQYF.

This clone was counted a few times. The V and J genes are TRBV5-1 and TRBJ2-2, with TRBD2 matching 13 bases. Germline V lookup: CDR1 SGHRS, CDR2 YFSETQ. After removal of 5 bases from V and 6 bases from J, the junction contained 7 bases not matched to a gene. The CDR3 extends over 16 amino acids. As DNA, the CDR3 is TGCGCCAGCAGTTCCGGGACTAGCGGGAAGGCCGGGGAGCTGTTTTTT. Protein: CASSSGTSGKAGELFF.

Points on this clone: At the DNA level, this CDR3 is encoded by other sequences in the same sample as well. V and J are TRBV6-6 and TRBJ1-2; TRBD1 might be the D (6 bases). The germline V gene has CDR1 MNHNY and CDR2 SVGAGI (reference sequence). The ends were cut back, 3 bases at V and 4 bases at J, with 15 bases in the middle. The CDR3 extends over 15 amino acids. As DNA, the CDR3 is TGTGCCAGCAGTTATGGGGGGGCGCAAGTCTATGGCTACACCTTC. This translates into CASSYGGAQVYGYTF.

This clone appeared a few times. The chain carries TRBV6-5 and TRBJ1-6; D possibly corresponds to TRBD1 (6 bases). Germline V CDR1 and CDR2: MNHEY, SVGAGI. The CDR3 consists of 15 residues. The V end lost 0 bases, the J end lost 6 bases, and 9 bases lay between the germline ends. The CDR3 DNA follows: TGTGCCAGCAGTTACTCGGGGGCCGGTAATTCACCCCTCCACTTT. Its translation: CASSYSGAGNSPLHF.

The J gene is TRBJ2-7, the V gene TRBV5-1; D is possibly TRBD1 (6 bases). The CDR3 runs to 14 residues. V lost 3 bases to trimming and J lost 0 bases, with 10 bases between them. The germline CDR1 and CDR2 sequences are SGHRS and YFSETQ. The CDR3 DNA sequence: TGCGCCAGCAGCTCCCGACAGGACTCCTACGAGCAGTACTTC. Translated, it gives CASSSRQDSYEQYF.